The 30 T cell receptor beta chains reported below all come from one sample, sequenced in a study of cytomegalovirus exposure and HLA in healthy donors. A multiplex PCR was run with 60 Vbeta primers and 13 Jbeta primers. Assay used: immunoSEQ multiplex PCR; TCRdb lists only in-frame clones, some missing. In the table there are 130,000 to 150,000 clones, less than 85% of which are singletons. Sequencing was done on a sample of PBMCs. These receptors all stem from a man aged 35-49 years in good health and CMV-seropositive.

The genes are TRBV4-2 and TRBJ2-4; maybe TRBD1 (7 bases). Germline V gene data show CDR1 as LGHNA and CDR2 as YNFKEQ. This CDR3 contains 18 residues. Trimming stripped 4 bases from V and 6 bases from J, with 25 bases between. CDR3 DNA: TGTGCCAGCAGCCCAACAGCGAGGGGGCCCCCGGGACTAAACATTCAGTACTTC. As protein: CASSPTARGPPGLNIQYF.

This clone was observed a single time. This rearrangement joins TRBV7-2 to TRBJ2-7, with TRBD2 identical over 7 bases. With V trimmed by 4 bases and J by 3 bases, 3 bases remained unmatched. CDR3 size: 13 residues. From germline, CDR1 is SGHTA and CDR2 FQGNSA. The CDR3 protein is CASSSGGDYEQYF. In DNA, the CDR3 is TGTGCCAGCAGCTCTGGGGGGGACTACGAGCAGTACTTC.

This clone showed up just a few times. The chain links TRBV6-1 to TRBJ1-1; 7 bases line up with TRBD1. The germline V gene has CDR1 MNHNS and CDR2 SASEGT. The CDR3 spans 15 residues. The V segment lost 0 bases and the J segment 5 bases; nucleotides outside the gene matches: 6. CDR3 nucleotide sequence: TGTGCCAGCAGTGAAGCTAGGACAGGTTTAACTGAAGCTTTCTTT. Protein product: CASSEARTGLTEAFF.

The chain combines TRBV6-1 with TRBJ2-3, with 11 bases fitting TRBD2. In germline, CDR1 is MNHNS, CDR2 SASEGT. V gave up 1 base and J gave up 2 bases; unmatched junction bases: 17. There are 21 residues in the CDR3. Here the CDR3 reads CASSEGDGGRLAGSSTDTQYF. CDR3 coding DNA: TGTGCCAGCAGTGAAGGGGACGGAGGACGACTAGCGGGATCGTCCACAGATACGCAGTATTTT.

V usage is TRBV27 and J usage is TRBJ2-7, with 9 bases fitting TRBD2. Germline trimming cut 8 bases from V and 2 bases from J; bases unmatched to any gene: 19. CDR1 MNHEY and CDR2 SMNVEV come from the germline V gene (reference sequence). The CDR3 totals 18 residues. The CDR3 reads CASRPTVSSGRTTYEQYF. DNA of the CDR3: TGTGCCAGCCGTCCCACGGTCTCGAGCGGGAGGACAACCTACGAGCAGTACTTC.

J is TRBJ2-2 and V is TRBV4-3, with D perhaps TRBD2 (6 bases). This CDR3 contains 16 residues. V shed 1 base and J shed 0 bases, with 9 bases lying between them. Germline V gene lookup returns CDR1 LGHNA and CDR2 YSLEER. The CDR3 sequence is CASSQGASANTGELFF. CDR3 nucleotide sequence: TGCGCCAGCAGCCAAGGGGCTAGCGCGAACACCGGGGAGCTGTTTTTT.

The genes are TRBV7-9 and TRBJ1-3, with 7 bases matching TRBD1. This CDR3 region has 17 residues. J was trimmed by 0 bases and V by 5 bases; bases with no gene match: 10. Germline V gives CDR1 SEHNR, CDR2 FQNEAQ (reference sequence). CDR3 bases: TGTGCCAGCAGCCCAGGGGGATTCGCTTACTCTGGAAACACCATATATTTT. This sequence encodes CASSPGGFAYSGNTIYF.

This clone was seen just once. V and J are TRBV25-1 and TRBJ1-2; no clear D gene. The germline V gene encodes CDR1 MGHDK and CDR2 SYGVNS. V was pared by 1 base and J by 5 bases, with 11 bases between. The CDR3 contains 14 residues. This CDR3 reads CASSELGAGYGYTF. The CDR3 nucleotides are TGTGCCAGCAGTGAATTGGGAGCGGGGTATGGCTACACCTTC.

The chain combines TRBV11-2 with TRBJ1-1, with a possible D match to TRBD1 (6 bases). Germline assignment: CDR1 SGHAT and CDR2 FQNNGV. The CDR3 spans 15 residues. Deletions cut 2 bases from V and 1 base from J, with 11 bases between. CDR3 DNA: TGTGCCAGCAGCTTATTGCAGGGGACGAACACTGAAGCTTTCTTT. The encoded protein is CASSLLQGTNTEAFF.

The genes are TRBV5-4 and TRBJ1-1; D may be TRBD1 (5 bases). V shed 7 bases and J shed 1 base, with 11 bases lying between them. Per germline, CDR1 SGHNT and CDR2 YYREEE (reference sequence). The CDR3 has 13 amino acids. The CDR3 spells CASPGGKNTEAFF. CDR3 bases: TGTGCCAGCCCGGGGGGGAAGAACACTGAAGCTTTCTTT.

This chain links TRBV19 with TRBJ1-5, with TRBD1 matching over 7 bases. Trimming took 5 bases from V and 5 from J; bases not matched to a gene: 6. The germline V gene encodes CDR1 LNHDA and CDR2 SQIVND (reference sequence). This CDR3 contains 14 residues. CDR3 nucleotides: TGTGCCAGTAGTGCCTCCGACAGGGATCAGCCCCAGCATTTT. It translates to CASSASDRDQPQHF.

This clone was detected only once. The chain combines TRBV6-5 with TRBJ2-1, with 9 bases aligning to TRBD1. CDR3 size: 14 residues. The germline CDR1 and CDR2 sequences are MNHEY and SVGAGI. J gave up 7 bases and V 5 bases, and 6 bases lay outside the gene matches. The CDR3 DNA reads TGTGCCAGCAGTGGACAGGGGCGGAGAAATGAGCAGTTCTTC. Translation gives CASSGQGRRNEQFF.

The chain recombines TRBV9 with TRBJ2-7; tentative D call: TRBD2 (6 bases). Between the trimmed V and J ends, which lost 4 bases and 5 bases, there was a span of 19 bases. The CDR3 runs 15 residues. Germline CDR1 and CDR2: SGDLS and YYNGEE. This CDR3 is CASSLDPAGFNEQYF. DNA of the CDR3: TGTGCCAGCAGCCTCGACCCTGCGGGGTTTAACGAGCAGTACTTC. Variable domain in full (rest from reference TRBV9 and TRBJ2-7): DSGVTQTPKHLITATGQRVTLRCSPRSGDLSVYWYQQSLDQGLQFLIQYYNGEERAKGNILERFSAQQFPDLHSELNLSSLELGDSALYFCASSLDPAGFNEQYFGPGTRLTVT.

The rearrangement links TRBV6-5 to TRBJ1-1, with a possible D match to TRBD1 (6 bases). Germline CDR1 MNHEY, CDR2 SVGAGI. CDR3 size: 15 residues. Trimming left V 1 base short and J 1 base short, with 10 bases between. This CDR3 is CASSYYRERNTEAFF. The DNA of the CDR3 is TGTGCCAGCAGTTACTACAGGGAACGGAACACTGAAGCTTTCTTT.

The genes are TRBV5-1 and TRBJ2-2; 7 bases agree with TRBD1. CDR3 length: 20 amino acids. CDR1 is SGHRS and CDR2 is YFSETQ in the germline V gene. V was clipped by 2 bases and J by 0 bases; unmatched bases: 16. The CDR3 DNA reads TGCGCCAGCAGCTTAGTCCCGACAGGGTCCAATTTCGCGAACACCGGGGAGCTGTTTTTT. Amino acid sequence: CASSLVPTGSNFANTGELFF.

The genes are TRBV19 and TRBJ1-5, with 7 bases that match TRBD1. Germline V gene lookup returns CDR1 LNHDA and CDR2 SQIVND (reference sequence). J gave up 0 bases and V 5 bases, and 10 bases lay outside the gene matches. This CDR3 has 17 amino acids. The DNA for the CDR3 is TGTGCCAGTAGTGCCTACACAGGGGCCGTTAGCAATCAGCCCCAGCATTTT. Encoded protein: CASSAYTGAVSNQPQHF.

The CDR3: CASSGTGNTDTQYF. CDR3 nucleotides: TGTGCCAGCAGCGGGACAGGAAACACAGATACGCAGTATTTT. The V call is TRBV9, the J call TRBJ2-3; 7 positions agree with TRBD1. Germline values: CDR1 SGDLS, CDR2 YYNGEE. Trimming removed 3 bases from V and 2 bases from J; junction bases left unmatched: 3. The CDR3 runs 14 residues. The variable domain in full, with the rest retrieved from reference TRBV9 and TRBJ2-3, is DSGVTQTPKHLITATGQRVTLRCSPRSGDLSVYWYQQSLDQGLQFLIQYYNGEERAKGNILERFSAQQFPDLHSELNLSSLELGDSALYFCASSGTGNTDTQYFGPGTRLTVL.

The CDR3 reads CASSLDVRDTQYF. The CDR3 DNA sequence: TGTGCCAGCAGCTTAGATGTGCGAGATACGCAGTATTTT. The chain carries TRBV7-2 and TRBJ2-3; no definite D call. The V end lost 1 base, the J end lost 5 bases, and 7 bases lay between the germline ends. In germline, CDR1 is SGHTA, CDR2 FQGNSA. The CDR3 contains 13 residues.

The chain joins TRBV4-3 to TRBJ2-7; TRBD2 aligns across 12 bases. This CDR3 has 19 residues. With 1 base clipped from V and 6 bases from J, the junction kept 16 bases outside the gene matches. CDR1 LGHNA and CDR2 YSLEER come from the germline V gene. The CDR3 protein is CASSQGTPTSGRIYLEQYF. The CDR3 nucleotides are TGCGCCAGCAGCCAAGGAACCCCCACTAGCGGGAGGATCTACCTCGAGCAGTACTTC.

The chain uses TRBV7-9 and TRBJ2-6; 9 bases align to TRBD2. The V segment lost 2 bases and the J segment 0 bases; nucleotides outside the gene matches: 5. The CDR3 loop spans 18 amino acids. Looked up from germline, CDR1 is SEHNR and CDR2 is FQNEAQ (reference sequence). Here the CDR3 reads CASSLFAGGSSGANVLTF. DNA for the CDR3: TGTGCCAGCAGCTTATTCGCGGGAGGGAGCTCTGGGGCCAACGTCCTGACTTTC.

This clone was counted only a few times. The chain has TRBV13 and TRBJ2-1, with D tentatively TRBD2 (7 bases). The germline V gene has CDR1 PRHDT and CDR2 FYEKMQ (reference sequence). The CDR3 covers 16 residues. V shed 4 bases and J shed 7 bases, with 20 bases lying between them. Here the CDR3 reads CASSSVQGGGSNEQFF. Written as DNA, the CDR3 is TGTGCCAGCAGCTCCGTACAGGGAGGGGGGTCAAATGAGCAGTTCTTC.

The chain combines TRBV19 with TRBJ1-1; D gene uncertain. Germline assignment: CDR1 LNHDA and CDR2 SQIVND (reference sequence). The CDR3 has 12 residues. V shed 5 bases and J shed 10 bases, with 14 bases lying between them. In nucleotides, the CDR3 is TGTGCCAGTAGTCCCAACGGAGAGGGAGCTTTCTTT. It yields the protein CASSPNGEGAFF.

This clone showed up just a few times. V gene TRBV5-1 combines with J gene TRBJ2-7; 8 nucleotides align to TRBD1. Germline V gene lookup returns CDR1 SGHRS and CDR2 YFSETQ. The CDR3 contains 14 residues. The J segment lost 6 bases and the V segment lost 4 bases, leaving 9 bases of the junction unmatched. The CDR3 region has the DNA TGCGCCAGCAGCAGCGGACAGGGTGCGCGCGAGCAGTACTTC. This translates into CASSSGQGAREQYF.

The chain combines TRBV21-1 with TRBJ2-1; the table's TRBD2 call for D was not verified on the DNA. TRBV21-1 is a pseudogene locus. This CDR3 contains 15 residues. CDR3 DNA sequence: TGTGCCAGCAGCAAAGAAGGGAGCTCCTACAATGAGCAGTTCTTC. Its translation is CASSKEGSSYNEQFF.

The gene calls are TRBV28 and TRBJ1-5; 10 bases fit TRBD1. V shed 6 bases and J 1 base; nucleotides not matched to a gene: 0. This CDR3 has 14 residues. Germline CDR1 reads MDHEN; CDR2 reads SYDVKM. In nucleotides, the CDR3 is TGTGCCAGCAGGACAGGGGGCAGCAATCAGCCCCAGCATTTT. It specifies CASRTGGSNQPQHF.

This clone was recorded only once. The rearrangement links TRBV13 to TRBJ2-3; D call uncertain. Germline CDR1 is PRHDT and CDR2 is FYEKMQ (reference sequence). The CDR3 length is 15 residues. The ends were cut back, 2 bases at V and 0 bases at J, with 9 bases in the middle. The CDR3: CASSLLETSTDTQYF. The CDR3 DNA reads TGTGCCAGCAGCTTACTGGAGACTAGCACAGATACGCAGTATTTT.

This chain's CDR3 is CASSLRGQGAIEQFF. The CDR3 region has the DNA TGCGCCAGCAGCTTGCGGGGACAGGGGGCAATCGAGCAGTTCTTC. This chain connects TRBV5-1 to TRBJ2-1; 12 bases map to TRBD1. V shed 1 base, J shed 10 bases, and the junction held 6 bases outside the gene matches. Looked up from germline, CDR1 is SGHRS and CDR2 is YFSETQ. This CDR3 has 15 residues.

This chain connects TRBV10-3 to TRBJ2-7; TRBD2 matches at 7 bases. Germline lookup yields CDR1 ENHRY and CDR2 SYGVKD. Trimming took 0 bases from V and 5 from J; bases not matched to a gene: 10. This CDR3 contains 16 residues. CDR3 DNA: TGTGCCATCAGTGAGTCGACGGGGGGAACGTCGAACGAGCAGTACTTC. Translating it yields CAISESTGGTSNEQYF.

The V and J genes are TRBV7-9 and TRBJ2-5, with 9 bases matching TRBD1. The last part of the DNA fits TRBJ2-7 better; the J call may be wrong. CDR3 length equals 14 residues. The germline V gene has CDR1 SEHNR and CDR2 FQNEAQ (reference sequence). The CDR3 is CASSLDRGLYEQYF. For the CDR3, the DNA is TGTGCCAGCAGCTTAGACAGGGGGCTGTACGAGCAGTACTTC.

The chain recombines TRBV5-4 with TRBJ2-5; no clear D. Germline lookup yields CDR1 SGHNT and CDR2 YYREEE (reference sequence). This CDR3 has 15 amino acids. Trimming pared 1 base from V and 5 bases from J, leaving 15 bases between. The CDR3 DNA sequence: TGTGCCAGCAGCTTGCCTAATCCTTCTTCGGAGACCCAGTACTTC. Translated: CASSLPNPSSETQYF.